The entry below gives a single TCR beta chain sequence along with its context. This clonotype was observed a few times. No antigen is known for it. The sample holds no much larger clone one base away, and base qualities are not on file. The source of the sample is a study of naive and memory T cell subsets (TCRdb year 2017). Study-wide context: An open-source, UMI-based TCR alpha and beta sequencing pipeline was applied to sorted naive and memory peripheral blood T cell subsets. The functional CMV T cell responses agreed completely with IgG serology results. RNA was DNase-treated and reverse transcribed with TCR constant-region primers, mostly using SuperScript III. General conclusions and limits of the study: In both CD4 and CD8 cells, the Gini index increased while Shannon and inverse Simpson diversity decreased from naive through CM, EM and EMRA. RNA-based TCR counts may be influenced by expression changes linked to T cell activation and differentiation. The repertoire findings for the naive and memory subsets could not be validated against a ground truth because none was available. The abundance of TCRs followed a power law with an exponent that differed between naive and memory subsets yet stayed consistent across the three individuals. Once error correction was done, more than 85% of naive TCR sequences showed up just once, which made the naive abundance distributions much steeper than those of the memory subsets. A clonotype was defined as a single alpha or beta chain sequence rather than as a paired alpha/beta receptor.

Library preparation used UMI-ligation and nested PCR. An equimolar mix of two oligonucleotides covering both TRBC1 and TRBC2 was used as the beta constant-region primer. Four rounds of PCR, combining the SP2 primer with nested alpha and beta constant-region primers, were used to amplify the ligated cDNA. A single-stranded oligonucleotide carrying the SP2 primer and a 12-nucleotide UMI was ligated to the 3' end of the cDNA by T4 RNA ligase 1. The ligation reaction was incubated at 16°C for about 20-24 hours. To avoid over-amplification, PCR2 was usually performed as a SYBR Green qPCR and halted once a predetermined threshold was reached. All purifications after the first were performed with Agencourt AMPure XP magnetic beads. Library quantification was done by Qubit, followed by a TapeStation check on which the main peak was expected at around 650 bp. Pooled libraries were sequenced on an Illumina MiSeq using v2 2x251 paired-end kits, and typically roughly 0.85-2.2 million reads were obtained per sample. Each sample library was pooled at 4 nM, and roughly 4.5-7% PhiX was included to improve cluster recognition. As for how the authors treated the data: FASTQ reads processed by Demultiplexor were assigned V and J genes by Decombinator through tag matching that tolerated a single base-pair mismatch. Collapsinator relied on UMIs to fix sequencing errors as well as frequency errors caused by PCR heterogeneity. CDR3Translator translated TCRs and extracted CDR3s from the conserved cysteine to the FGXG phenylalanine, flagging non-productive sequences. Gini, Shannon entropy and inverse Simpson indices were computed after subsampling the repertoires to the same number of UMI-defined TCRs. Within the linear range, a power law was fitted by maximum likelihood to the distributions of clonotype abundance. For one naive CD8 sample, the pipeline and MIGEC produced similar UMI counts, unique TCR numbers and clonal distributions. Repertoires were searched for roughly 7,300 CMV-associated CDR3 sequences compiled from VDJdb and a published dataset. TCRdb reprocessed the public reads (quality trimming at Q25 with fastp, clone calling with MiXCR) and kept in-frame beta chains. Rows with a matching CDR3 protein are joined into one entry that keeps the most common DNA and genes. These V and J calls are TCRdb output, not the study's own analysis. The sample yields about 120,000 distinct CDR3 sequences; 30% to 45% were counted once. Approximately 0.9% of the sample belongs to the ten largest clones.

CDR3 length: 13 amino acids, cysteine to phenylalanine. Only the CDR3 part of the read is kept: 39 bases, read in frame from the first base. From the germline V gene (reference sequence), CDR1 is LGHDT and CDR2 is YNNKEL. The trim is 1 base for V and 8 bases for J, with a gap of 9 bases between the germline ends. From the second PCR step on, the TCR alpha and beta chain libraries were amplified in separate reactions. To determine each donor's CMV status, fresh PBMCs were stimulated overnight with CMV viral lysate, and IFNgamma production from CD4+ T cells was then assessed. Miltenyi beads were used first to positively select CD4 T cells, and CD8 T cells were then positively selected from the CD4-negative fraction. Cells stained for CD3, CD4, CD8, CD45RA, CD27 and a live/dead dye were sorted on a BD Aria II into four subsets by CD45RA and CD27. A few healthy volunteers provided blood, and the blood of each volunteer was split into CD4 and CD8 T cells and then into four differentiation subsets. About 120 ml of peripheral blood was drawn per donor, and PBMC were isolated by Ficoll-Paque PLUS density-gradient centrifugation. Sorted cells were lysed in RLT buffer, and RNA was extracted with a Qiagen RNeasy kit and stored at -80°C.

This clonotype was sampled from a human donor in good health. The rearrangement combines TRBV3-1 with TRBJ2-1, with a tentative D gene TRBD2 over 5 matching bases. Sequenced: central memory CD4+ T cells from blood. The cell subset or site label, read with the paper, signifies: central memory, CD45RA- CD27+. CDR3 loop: CASSQVGGYEQFF. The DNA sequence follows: TGTGCCAGCAGCCAAGTTGGAGGATATGAGCAGTTCTTC.